Below, 21 T cell receptor beta chains from the same sample are listed, as sequenced in a study of shared clonotypes between healthy human individuals. Clones were read by immunoSEQ multiplex PCR, and TCRdb kept only the in-frame ones, dropping some. The repertoire holds roughly 1 million clones, with around four fifths as singletons. The sample was memory CD4+ T cells sorted from blood. Subset of the sample: CD45RA-negative fraction. The receptors stem from a man aged 18 to 35 in good health.

CDR3 bases: TGTGCCAGCAGCTTCCGTCGGGTTACCTACGAGCAGTACTTC. Its translation is CASSFRRVTYEQYF. The chain links TRBV11-2 to TRBJ2-7; D is unclear. Germline loops: CDR1 SGHAT, CDR2 FQNNGV. The CDR3 totals 14 residues. V was cut by 3 bases and J by 2 bases, with 11 bases left in between.

V gene TRBV27 combines with J gene TRBJ2-1; 14 bases agree with TRBD2. V lost 4 bases, J lost 6 bases, and 11 bases stayed unmatched. The CDR3 totals 18 residues. Germline V gene sequence: CDR1 MNHEY, CDR2 SMNVEV (reference sequence). The CDR3 protein is CASSSPGTSGSRGNEQFF. As DNA, the CDR3 is TGTGCCAGCAGTTCCCCCGGGACTAGCGGGAGTCGGGGCAATGAGCAGTTCTTC.

The chain has TRBV7-2 and TRBJ1-5; D is uncertain. V lost 3 bases and J 2 bases, leaving 8 bases between the germline ends. This CDR3 has 14 residues. Germline-derived CDR1 and CDR2 are SGHTA and FQGNSA. The CDR3 sequence is CASSFEVGNQPQHF. Here the CDR3 DNA reads TGTGCCAGCAGCTTCGAGGTCGGCAATCAGCCCCAGCATTTT.

CDR3: CASSLEQVGETQYF. CDR3 in DNA: TGTGCCAGCAGCTTAGAACAGGTCGGGGAGACCCAGTACTTC. The chain links TRBV11-2 to TRBJ2-5; tentative D call: TRBD1 (5 bases). This CDR3 spans 14 amino acids. Per germline, CDR1 SGHAT and CDR2 FQNNGV. The V end was cut by 0 bases, the J end by 5 bases, with 10 bases between.

This clone was observed once. The chain joins TRBV10-3 to TRBJ1-3; TRBD1 agrees at 7 bases. The ends lost 4 bases at V and 2 bases at J; junction bases unmatched: 5. The CDR3 extends over 15 amino acids. Per the germline V gene, CDR1 is ENHRY and CDR2 is SYGVKD. CDR3 nucleotide sequence: TGTGCCATCAGTGTGGCGGGACAGACTGGAAACACCATATATTTT. Translation gives CAISVAGQTGNTIYF.

V usage is TRBV6-1 and J usage is TRBJ1-5; D unresolved. The CDR3 consists of 13 residues. The V and J ends lost 5 bases and 8 bases respectively, with 13 bases between them. The V gene's germline CDR1 is MNHNS and CDR2 SASEGT. CDR3 sequence (DNA): TGTGCCAGCAGTCTACTTGACGGGGAGCCCCAGCATTTT. It translates to CASSLLDGEPQHF.

The rearrangement joins TRBV5-1 to TRBJ1-3; the D is unclear. The V end lost 4 bases, the J end lost 0 bases, and 11 bases lay between the germline ends. The germline V gene has CDR1 SGHRS and CDR2 YFSETQ. The length of the CDR3 is 15 residues. The chain's CDR3 is CASSSGSSSGNTIYF. The CDR3 region has the DNA TGCGCCAGCAGCAGCGGTTCGAGCTCTGGAAACACCATATATTTT. Variable domain in full (rest from reference TRBV5-1 and TRBJ1-3): KAGVTQTPRYLIKTRGQQVTLSCSPISGHRSVSWYQQTPGQGLQFLFEYFSETQRNKGNFPGRFSGRQFSNSRSEMNVSTLELGDSALYLCASSSGSSSGNTIYFGEGSWLTVV.

A few counts support this clone. This sequence joins TRBV6-1 and TRBJ1-6; TRBD1 is a possible D gene (6 bases). Germline V gives CDR1 MNHNS, CDR2 SASEGT. V was trimmed by 6 bases and J by 7 bases, leaving 10 bases between them. CDR3 size: 13 residues. DNA for the CDR3: TGTGCCAGCAGGTACCAGGGGAATTCACCCCTCCACTTT. This translates into CASRYQGNSPLHF.

The chain links TRBV28 to TRBJ1-5, with D perhaps TRBD1 (6 bases). CDR1 and CDR2 from the germline V gene are MDHEN and SYDVKM. The CDR3 is 15 amino acids. Trimming shortened V by 5 bases and J by 0 bases, and 11 bases separated the two germline ends. The CDR3 DNA reads TGTGCCAGCAGTCACGGGACAAATAGCAATCAGCCCCAGCATTTT. Translating gives CASSHGTNSNQPQHF.

This clone came up many times. Other nucleotide sequences in the sample specify the same CDR3. The chain recombines TRBV30 with TRBJ1-2; no clear D. CDR1 is GTSNPN, CDR2 SVGIG, per germline (reference sequence). CDR3 size: 13 residues. The V and J ends lost 0 bases and 7 bases respectively, with 12 bases between them. The CDR3 spells CAWSVQPAGGYTF. In DNA form, the CDR3 reads TGTGCCTGGAGTGTTCAGCCGGCGGGTGGCTACACCTTC.

V gene TRBV2 combines with J gene TRBJ2-2; perhaps D is TRBD1 or TRBD2 (5 bases each). Looked up from germline, CDR1 is SNHLY and CDR2 is FYNNEI. The CDR3 is made up of 15 amino acids. Trimming cost V 10 bases and J 3 bases, with 18 bases left between them. The CDR3 sequence: CATQGTARDTGELFF. DNA of the CDR3: TGTGCCACTCAGGGCACGGCGAGGGACACCGGGGAGCTGTTTTTT.

The genes are TRBV5-1 and TRBJ1-1; possibly TRBD1 for D (6 bases). Germline CDR1 reads SGHRS; CDR2 reads YFSETQ. V lost 4 bases and J lost 2, with 9 bases in between. CDR3 length equals 13 residues. This CDR3 reads CASSPGVNTEAFF. CDR3 sequence (DNA): TGCGCCAGCAGCCCAGGGGTAAACACTGAAGCTTTCTTT.

The chain is built from TRBV6-6 and TRBJ1-1; 7 bases align to TRBD1. V was clipped by 2 bases and J by 4 bases; unmatched bases: 7. Per the germline V gene, CDR1 is MNHNY and CDR2 is SVGAGI (reference sequence). CDR3 size: 15 residues. In nucleotides, the CDR3 is TGTGCCAGCAGTTACATGGAGACAGGGCTCACTGAAGCTTTCTTT. Protein sequence: CASSYMETGLTEAFF.

The chain recombines TRBV4-1 with TRBJ1-5, with D possibly matching TRBD1 (5 bases). The germline CDR1 and CDR2 sequences are MGHRA and YSYEKL. The V end was cut by 0 bases, the J end by 2 bases, with 14 bases between. CDR3 length: 17 amino acids. The CDR3 sequence is CASSQDFGAGGNQPQHF. The CDR3 DNA sequence: TGCGCCAGCAGCCAAGATTTTGGGGCGGGTGGCAATCAGCCCCAGCATTTT.

The chain carries TRBV9 and TRBJ1-2; D possibly corresponds to TRBD1 (6 bases). The CDR3 is made up of 13 amino acids. CDR1 and CDR2 from the germline V gene are SGDLS and YYNGEE. V was shortened by 3 bases and J by 5 bases, with 11 bases between the two germline ends. The chain's CDR3 is CASSGTVGYGYTF. The CDR3 nucleotides are TGTGCCAGCAGCGGGACAGTGGGGTATGGCTACACCTTC.

Of note for this clone: Different DNA sequences within this sample yield the same CDR3. The V and J genes are TRBV11-2 and TRBJ2-3; D is ambiguous. This CDR3 is 15 amino acids long. The V gene lost 1 base and the J gene lost 0 bases, with 8 bases spanning the gap. Germline V gene lookup returns CDR1 SGHAT and CDR2 FQNNGV. The CDR3 nucleotides read TGTGCCAGCAGCTTAGGCGGAACTAGCACAGATACGCAGTATTTT. Protein sequence: CASSLGGTSTDTQYF.

This clone was observed a handful of times. The CDR3 here is CASSQVPPEGNEQFF. The DNA for the CDR3 is TGCGCCAGCAGCCAAGTACCCCCGGAAGGCAATGAGCAGTTCTTC. V usage is TRBV4-3 and J usage is TRBJ2-1, with no clear D. This CDR3 region has 15 residues. CDR1 is LGHNA, CDR2 YSLEER, per germline. Trimming removed 1 base from V and 6 bases from J, with 13 bases in between.

This sequence joins TRBV6-1 and TRBJ2-1; D is ambiguous. The CDR3 consists of 12 residues. The germline gives CDR1 MNHNS, CDR2 SASEGT. V lost 2 bases to trimming and J lost 9 bases, with 8 bases between them. The CDR3 reads CASSERASEQFF. CDR3 bases: TGTGCCAGCAGTGAAAGGGCCAGTGAGCAGTTCTTC.

Comment on this clone: This may stem from a read error, because a much larger clone lies one nucleotide away. The chain is built from TRBV5-6 and TRBJ1-2; D is undetermined. V was pared by 4 bases and J by 4 bases, with 8 bases between. The germline V gene has CDR1 SGHDT and CDR2 YYEEEE. The CDR3 has 12 residues. CDR3 amino acids: CASSVDGYGYTF. The CDR3, as DNA: TGTGCCAGCAGCGTGGACGGCTATGGCTACACCTTC.

J is TRBJ2-3 and V is TRBV14; a weak D match, TRBD2 (5 bases). The V and J ends lost 5 bases and 8 bases respectively, with 14 bases between them. There are 13 residues in the CDR3. CDR1 and CDR2 from the germline V gene are SGHDN and FVKESK. CDR3 protein: CASSRERLGTQYF. The CDR3 bases are TGTGCCAGCAGCAGGGAGAGGTTAGGTACGCAGTATTTT.

The rearrangement joins TRBV6-1 to TRBJ1-2; D call uncertain. The germline V gene has CDR1 MNHNS and CDR2 SASEGT. V was pared by 3 bases and J by 5 bases, with 16 bases between. This CDR3 spans 15 amino acids. CDR3 amino acids: CASSDRADSLYGYTF. CDR3 coding DNA: TGTGCCAGCAGTGATAGGGCCGACTCTTTATATGGCTACACCTTC.